The T cell receptor beta chain described here comes from a study of blood T cell repertoires in COVID-19. In the study overall: Samples representing acute and convalescent COVID-19 were sourced from the United States, Italy and Spain. PBMCs, B-cell-depleted T cells, or T cells provided the cDNA or gDNA that made up the material.

On this clone: The sample has other DNA sequences that encode this CDR3 too.

The protocol was immunoSEQ multiplex PCR, while the TCRdb copy is restricted to in-frame clones and leaves out a portion. Here the sample spans 350,000 to 450,000 clones, roughly 90% being singletons. The receptor comes from a middle-aged man with acute or convalescent COVID-19. Specimen: peripheral blood.

CDR3 nucleotide sequence: TGTGCCAGCAGCGGACAGGGGCGGACTGAAGCTTTCTTT. Its translation is CASSGQGRTEAFF. The genes are TRBV25-1 and TRBJ1-1, with 9 bases matching TRBD1. Trimming at V came to 6 bases and at J to 5 bases, leaving 4 bases not matched to a gene. This CDR3 has 13 amino acids. Per the germline V gene, CDR1 is MGHDK and CDR2 is SYGVNS.